This TCR beta chain was sequenced in a study of blood T cell repertoires in COVID-19. Study-wide background: Sources were T cells, B-cell-depleted T cells, or PBMCs; the material itself was cDNA or gDNA.

The J segment lost 3 bases and the V segment lost 3 bases, leaving 2 bases of the junction unmatched. CDR1 and CDR2 from the germline V gene are MRHNA and SNTAGT. This CDR3 region has 15 residues. Per the original methods: The assay estimated nucleated cells by amplifying reference gene primers. Profiled with immunoSEQ multiplex PCR; TCRdb holds only in-frame clones, not every one. D and trimming come from the DNA, and the V and J calls and clone size come from that table. This repertoire shows approximately 260,000 clones, approximately 91% found once; its top ten account for roughly 2%. Input material: peripheral blood. This clonotype was obtained from a woman aged 40 to 55 who had recovered from COVID-19. The chain joins TRBV6-4 to TRBJ2-2; the match to TRBD2 covers 9 bases. The CDR3 bases are TGTGCCAGCAGTGAATCTAGCGGGGACACCGGGGAGCTGTTTTTT. Its protein product is CASSESSGDTGELFF.